This T cell receptor beta chain was retrieved from a study of T-cell reconstitution after alpha-beta-depleted transplantation in children. Preparation of the TCRbeta library was carried out with unique molecular identifiers. TCRdb processed the PCR reads anew with MiXCR; each CDR3 protein has one entry. The table includes about 870,000 distinct CDR3 sequences, 15% to 20% detected once. This clonotype has just a few counts. The CDR3 totals 17 residues. Unmatched junction bases numbered 13, after V lost 3 bases and J lost 6 bases. This specimen consisted of PBMCs, mostly from graft donor cells, obtained 360 days after TCRalphabeta/CD19-depleted stem cell transplant. The rearrangement links TRBV12-3 or TRBV12-4 to TRBJ2-1; 8 bases align to TRBD2. The receptor comes from a male patient aged 10 to 17 who had a stem cell transplant for acute lymphoblastic leukemia, so the T cells may come from the graft donor. The CDR3 loop reads CASSFPQGLGGGNEQFF. As DNA, the CDR3 is TGTGCCAGCAGTTTTCCCCAGGGACTAGGGGGTGGCAATGAGCAGTTCTTC.